One and the same sample provided the 28 T cell receptor beta chains below, sequenced in a study of CD8 T cells in Susac syndrome. Reverse transcription used about 0.45 to 1 ug RNA and random hexamers. TCRdb reanalysed the immunoSEQ multiplex PCR reads using MiXCR and keeps one entry per CDR3 protein. The sample lists about 280,000 distinct CDR3 sequences; approximately 84% were seen once. The sequenced sample consisted of CD8+ T cells from PBMCs. The receptors here all came from a human donor with multiple sclerosis.

This rearrangement joins TRBV7-9 to TRBJ2-7, with TRBD1 as a possible D gene (5 bases). V lost 5 bases to trimming and J lost 3 bases, with 11 bases between them. The CDR3 length is 13 residues. Germline CDR1 and CDR2: SEHNR and FQNEAQ (reference sequence). CDR3 region: CASSRGPFYEQYF. Written as DNA, the CDR3 is TGTGCCAGCAGCAGGGGTCCCTTCTACGAGCAGTACTTC. The entire variable domain, with the rest obtained from reference TRBV7-9 and TRBJ2-7, is as follows: DTGVSQNPRHKITKRGQNVTFRCDPISEHNRLYWYRQTLGQGPEFLTYFQNEAQLEKSRLLSDRFSAERPKGSFSTLEIQRTEQGDSAMYLCASSRGPFYEQYFGPGTRLTVT.

This clonotype turned up a few times. The V gene is TRBV27, the J gene TRBJ1-2; D is perhaps TRBD1 (6 bases). This CDR3 spans 14 amino acids. Looked up from germline, CDR1 is MNHEY and CDR2 is SMNVEV (reference sequence). Trimming shortened V by 10 bases and J by 0 bases, and 15 bases separated the two germline ends. CDR3 nucleotides: TGTGCCACCCGGGGGGCAGCCGCTAACTATGGCTACACCTTC. Residues: CATRGAAANYGYTF.

This chain joins TRBV27 and TRBJ2-5; unclear D gene. V lost 1 base, J lost 0 bases, and 3 bases lay in between. CDR3 size: 13 residues. Looked up from germline, CDR1 is MNHEY and CDR2 is SMNVEV (reference sequence). The CDR3 DNA sequence: TGTGCCAGCAGTTTATACTACCAAGAGACCCAGTACTTC. Its translation is CASSLYYQETQYF.

This chain joins TRBV28 and TRBJ2-1; 10 bases line up with TRBD2. Per germline, CDR1 MDHEN and CDR2 SYDVKM. The CDR3 is 15 amino acids. The V segment lost 3 bases and the J segment 6 bases; nucleotides outside the gene matches: 5. Here the CDR3 reads CASSLGTSESNEQFF. CDR3 bases: TGTGCCAGCAGTTTGGGGACTAGCGAGAGCAATGAGCAGTTCTTC. Complete variable domain (other parts from reference TRBV28 and TRBJ2-1): DVKVTQSSRYLVKRTGEKVFLECVQDMDHENMFWYRQDPGLGLRLIYFSYDVKMKEKGDIPEGYSVSREKKERFSLILESASTNQTSMYLCASSLGTSESNEQFFGPGTRLTVL.

The chain employs TRBV2 and TRBJ2-1, with a tentative D call TRBD2 (5 bases). V was shortened by 7 bases and J by 4 bases, with 17 bases between the two germline ends. CDR3 length: 15 amino acids. CDR1 SNHLY and CDR2 FYNNEI come from the germline V gene. The CDR3 sequence: CASNRITSGYNEQFF. The CDR3 nucleotides are TGTGCCAGCAATCGGATAACTAGTGGGTACAATGAGCAGTTCTTC.

V gene TRBV27 combines with J gene TRBJ2-7; no reliable D call. The CDR3 is made up of 15 amino acids. V was cut by 4 bases and J by 2 bases, with 15 bases left in between. The germline CDR1 and CDR2 sequences are MNHEY and SMNVEV (reference sequence). In DNA form, the CDR3 reads TGTGCCAGCAGTTCCCTTCGTCCTAGTACCTACGAGCAGTACTTC. Protein product: CASSSLRPSTYEQYF.

This clonotype appeared a single time. The V and J genes are TRBV30 and TRBJ2-1; 10 bases map to TRBD2. The J segment lost 5 bases and the V segment lost 1 base, leaving 17 bases of the junction unmatched. Germline assignment: CDR1 GTSNPN and CDR2 SVGIG (reference sequence). CDR3 length: 19 residues. The CDR3 sequence is CAWSGLPLSLAGVDNEQFF. CDR3 in DNA: TGTGCCTGGAGTGGTCTCCCCCTTTCCCTAGCGGGGGTAGACAATGAGCAGTTCTTC. The complete variable domain, with remaining parts taken from reference TRBV30 and TRBJ2-1, reads SQTIHQWPATLVQPVGSPLSLECTVEGTSNPNLYWYRQAAGRGLQLLFYSVGIGQISSEVPQNLSASRPQDRQFILSSKKLLLSDSGFYLCAWSGLPLSLAGVDNEQFFGPGTRLTVL.

The genes are TRBV20-1 and TRBJ2-1; D gene uncertain. CDR3 size: 14 residues. V was cut by 4 bases and J by 3 bases, with 13 bases left in between. Germline V gene sequence: CDR1 DFQATT, CDR2 SNEGSKA (reference sequence). This CDR3 is CSAMVRTNYNEQFF. DNA of the CDR3: TGCAGTGCTATGGTCCGAACTAACTACAATGAGCAGTTCTTC.

The CDR3 spells CASTLRGDGYTF. Written as DNA, the CDR3 is TGTGCCAGCACCCTTAGGGGAGATGGCTACACCTTC. This rearrangement joins TRBV5-4 to TRBJ1-2; tentatively, D is TRBD1 (5 bases). V lost 6 bases, J lost 6 bases, and 12 bases lay in between. Germline CDR1 and CDR2: SGHNT and YYREEE (reference sequence). The length of the CDR3 is 12 residues.

The chain joins TRBV2 to TRBJ1-5, with D unresolved. The CDR3 sequence is 13 residues long. Trimming stripped 3 bases from V and 7 bases from J, with 10 bases between. The germline V gene encodes CDR1 SNHLY and CDR2 FYNNEI. CDR3 nucleotides: TGTGCCAGCAGTGAGGAGGGAAGACAGCCCCAGCATTTT. Translating gives CASSEEGRQPQHF.

The V call is TRBV20-1, the J call TRBJ1-5, with D uncertain. Germline CDR1 reads DFQATT; CDR2 reads SNEGSKA (reference sequence). V lost 5 bases to trimming and J lost 3 bases, with 14 bases between them. This CDR3 region has 14 residues. The DNA for the CDR3 is TGCAGTGCTCCGAGGACGGAAGTCAATCAGCCCCAGCATTTT. Amino acids: CSAPRTEVNQPQHF.

The V and J genes are TRBV6-1 and TRBJ1-5, with D uncertain. Trimming took 7 bases from V and 4 from J, leaving 8 bases between them. CDR3 length: 12 residues. Germline loops: CDR1 MNHNS, CDR2 SASEGT. The CDR3 loop reads CASTRENQPQHF. The CDR3 nucleotides read TGTGCCAGCACAAGGGAAAATCAGCCCCAGCATTTT.

The CDR3 spells CASSLSPGGLDQFF. Written as DNA, the CDR3 is TGTGCCAGCAGTTTATCCCCAGGGGGACTCGACCAGTTCTTC. The genes are TRBV27 and TRBJ2-1; D might be TRBD1 (7 bases). Germline assignment: CDR1 MNHEY and CDR2 SMNVEV (reference sequence). V lost 0 bases and J lost 13, with 16 bases in between. The CDR3 totals 14 residues.

The CDR3 region is CASSWSGNQPQHF. The DNA of the CDR3 is TGTGCCAGCAGTTGGAGTGGCAATCAGCCCCAGCATTTT. This rearrangement joins TRBV27 to TRBJ1-5, with D unresolved. CDR1 is MNHEY, CDR2 SMNVEV, per germline (reference sequence). With 4 bases removed from V and 2 bases from J, the gap between germline ends came to 6 bases. The length of the CDR3 is 13 residues.

This clonotype has a single count. The chain couples TRBV19 to TRBJ2-5; D not resolved. This CDR3 contains 14 residues. Germline V gene data show CDR1 as LNHDA and CDR2 as SQIVND (reference sequence). V lost 0 bases and J 4 bases, leaving 9 bases between the germline ends. This CDR3 is CASSIDLEVETQYF. The CDR3 DNA reads as TGTGCCAGTAGTATAGATCTCGAGGTAGAGACCCAGTACTTC.

The chain carries TRBV6-1 and TRBJ2-6, with D hard to call. Trimming cost V 6 bases and J 0 bases, with 6 bases left between them. Germline V CDR1 and CDR2: MNHNS, SASEGT. This CDR3 comprises 14 residues. The CDR3 sequence: CASSESSGANVLTF. CDR3 nucleotides: TGTGCCAGCAGCGAAAGCTCTGGGGCCAACGTCCTGACTTTC.

This chain links TRBV7-6 with TRBJ2-5; a possible D gene is TRBD2 (7 bases). The V end was cut by 3 bases, the J end by 3 bases, with 14 bases between. Germline V gene sequence: CDR1 SGHVS, CDR2 FNYEAQ. The CDR3 covers 15 residues. The CDR3 protein is CASSFSRGGEETQYF. In DNA, the CDR3 is TGTGCCAGCAGCTTCTCCAGGGGAGGGGAAGAGACCCAGTACTTC.

This clonotype was observed a few times. One end of the junction varies from germline; a read error may be responsible. The chain joins TRBV4-1 to TRBJ2-2; D is perhaps TRBD1 (6 bases). The CDR3 has 13 residues. CDR1 MGHRA and CDR2 YSYEKL come from the germline V gene. The CDR3 region has the DNA TGTGCCAGCAGCCAGGGGTCAACCGGGGAGCTGTTTTTT. Its protein product is CASSQGSTGELFF.

This chain uses TRBV27 with TRBJ2-1; D gene ambiguous. Germline values: CDR1 MNHEY, CDR2 SMNVEV (reference sequence). CDR3 length: 12 residues. Trimming shortened V by 5 bases and J by 13 bases, and 15 bases separated the two germline ends. The CDR3 reads CASSTVSLGQFF. CDR3 nucleotide sequence: TGTGCCAGCAGTACCGTGTCCCTCGGTCAGTTCTTC.

This clonotype was seen just once. The genes are TRBV7-9 and TRBJ2-7; D may match TRBD1 or TRBD2 (6 bases each). Germline lookup yields CDR1 SEHNR and CDR2 FQNEAQ (reference sequence). V lost 1 base and J 4 bases, leaving 14 bases between the germline ends. The CDR3 is made up of 15 amino acids. CDR3: CASSLGRWGAYEQYF. CDR3 nucleotides: TGTGCCAGCAGCTTAGGTCGGTGGGGGGCATACGAGCAGTACTTC.

This chain connects TRBV27 to TRBJ2-5; 11 bases align to TRBD2. The germline gives CDR1 MNHEY, CDR2 SMNVEV (reference sequence). This CDR3 is built from 17 residues. Trimming removed 6 bases from V and 1 base from J; junction bases left unmatched: 10. Here the CDR3 reads CASRSGGGLAGQETQYF. The CDR3 DNA sequence: TGTGCCAGCAGGTCCGGAGGAGGACTAGCGGGCCAAGAGACCCAGTACTTC.

The rearrangement links TRBV7-9 to TRBJ2-1; 9 bases line up with TRBD2. Germline V gives CDR1 SEHNR, CDR2 FQNEAQ (reference sequence). Trimming removed 5 bases from V and 5 bases from J; junction bases left unmatched: 10. The CDR3 totals 16 residues. CDR3 in DNA: TGTGCCAGCAGCCTCCGCAGCGGGAGGATCAACAATGAGCAGTTCTTC. It codes for CASSLRSGRINNEQFF.

This rearrangement joins TRBV5-6 to TRBJ2-1; TRBD1 matches at 9 bases. The V segment lost 1 base and the J segment 3 bases; nucleotides outside the gene matches: 8. From germline, CDR1 is SGHDT and CDR2 YYEEEE. This CDR3 is 17 amino acids long. The CDR3 nucleotides are TGTGCCAGCAGCTTGCGGCGCGGGACAGGGTTCTACAATGAGCAGTTCTTC. Protein: CASSLRRGTGFYNEQFF.

The chain employs TRBV2 and TRBJ2-3, with 9 bases fitting TRBD2. The germline V gene encodes CDR1 SNHLY and CDR2 FYNNEI. The CDR3 sequence is 15 residues long. The junction had 6 bases not matched to a gene; V was cut back by 8 bases and J by 0 bases. CDR3 DNA sequence: TGTGCCAGCCCATTGACTAGCGGTAGCACAGATACGCAGTATTTT. Translating gives CASPLTSGSTDTQYF.

The chain employs TRBV15 and TRBJ2-7; weak D call: TRBD2 (6 bases). The CDR3 contains 14 residues. V lost 10 bases and J 2 bases, leaving 18 bases between the germline ends. The germline V gene has CDR1 LNHNV and CDR2 YYDKDF (reference sequence). The DNA of the CDR3 is TGTGCCATCAAGCGGGTTCACACCCCCTACGAGCAGTACTTC. Translated, it gives CAIKRVHTPYEQYF.

The chain recombines TRBV6-6 with TRBJ2-7; 8 bases are a match to TRBD2. The V gene end was trimmed by 0 bases and the J gene end by 2 bases; junction bases not matched to a gene: 3. Germline V lookup: CDR1 MNHNY, CDR2 SVGAGI (reference sequence). This CDR3 comprises 15 residues. DNA for the CDR3: TGTGCCAGCAGTTACTCTGCGGGGGGAACCTACGAGCAGTACTTC. Residues: CASSYSAGGTYEQYF.

This clonotype was counted once. The J gene is TRBJ2-7, the V gene TRBV4-1; D perhaps matches TRBD1 (5 bases). Per germline, CDR1 MGHRA and CDR2 YSYEKL. CDR3 size: 14 residues. Trimming took 1 base from V and 3 from J, leaving 10 bases between them. The CDR3 region is CASSQVRQNYEQYF. The CDR3 bases are TGCGCCAGCAGCCAAGTTAGACAGAACTACGAGCAGTACTTC.

The chain is built from TRBV27 and TRBJ2-1, with 10 positions matching TRBD2. Germline V gene data show CDR1 as MNHEY and CDR2 as SMNVEV (reference sequence). V dropped 11 bases and J dropped 7; count of bases not matched to a gene: 11. This CDR3 spans 14 amino acids. CDR3 bases: TGTGCCTCTAAAGCGGGAGGGCCCCAGAATGAGCAGTTCTTC. Translation: CASKAGGPQNEQFF.